The 25 T cell receptor beta chains below were found in one sample sequenced in a study of cytomegalovirus exposure and HLA in healthy donors. The repertoire was sequenced with immunoSEQ multiplex PCR; TCRdb's copy has only in-frame clones and lacks some. The sample includes around 190,000 clones, roughly 81% seen only once; the top ten take 0.95% to 1.5%. The sample comprised PBMCs. Receptors were obtained from a woman between 25 and 40 years old in good health and CMV-seronegative.

This chain links TRBV5-1 with TRBJ2-7; TRBD2 aligns across 8 bases. The V and J ends lost 1 base and 3 bases, in that order; junction bases with no gene match: 6. CDR1 is SGHRS, CDR2 YFSETQ, per germline. There are 15 residues in the CDR3. Here the CDR3 reads CASSLTGGAYYEQYF. The DNA of the CDR3 is TGCGCCAGCAGCTTGACGGGAGGGGCTTACTACGAGCAGTACTTC.

The chain couples TRBV7-2 to TRBJ2-7; 7 bases fit TRBD1. V was pared by 5 bases and J by 2 bases, with 9 bases of the junction left unmatched. CDR1 is SGHTA, CDR2 FQGNSA, per germline. CDR3 size: 15 residues. This CDR3 reads CASSPWVRGTYEQYF. In DNA, the CDR3 is TGTGCCAGCAGCCCCTGGGTCAGGGGGACCTACGAGCAGTACTTC.

This sequence joins TRBV5-1 and TRBJ1-2; possible D gene TRBD1, 6 bases. V was pared by 0 bases and J by 2 bases, with 11 bases between. Germline V gene sequence: CDR1 SGHRS, CDR2 YFSETQ. The CDR3 is 15 residues long. As DNA, the CDR3 is TGCGCCAGCAGCTTGGAAGGACAGCTCAACTATGGCTACACCTTC. It specifies CASSLEGQLNYGYTF.

V and J are TRBV6-5 and TRBJ1-1, with D tentatively TRBD1 (5 bases). Trimming took off 4 bases at V and 1 base at J, with 10 bases between the two ends. The germline V gene has CDR1 MNHEY and CDR2 SVGAGI. The CDR3 length is 14 residues. The CDR3 spells CASSFNDRNTEAFF. DNA of the CDR3: TGTGCCAGCAGTTTCAACGACAGGAACACTGAAGCTTTCTTT.

V gene TRBV7-7 combines with J gene TRBJ2-1; 7 bases align to TRBD2. J gave up 5 bases and V 2 bases, and 6 bases lay outside the gene matches. The CDR3 length is 15 residues. Per germline, CDR1 SSHAT and CDR2 FNYEAQ (reference sequence). The chain's CDR3 is CASSLNLAEHNEQFF. The CDR3 coding sequence is TGTGCCAGCAGCTTAAATCTAGCGGAACACAATGAGCAGTTCTTC.

There are many counts of this clone. This chain links TRBV28 with TRBJ1-6; 7 bases line up with TRBD1. This CDR3 comprises 17 residues. J was trimmed by 6 bases and V by 6 bases; bases with no gene match: 14. Germline CDR1 is MDHEN and CDR2 is SYDVKM. This CDR3 reads CASSPPFRGRGNSPLHF. For the CDR3, the DNA is TGTGCCAGCAGCCCCCCCTTTAGGGGGCGAGGTAATTCACCCCTCCACTTT. The variable domain in full, completed from reference TRBV28 and TRBJ1-6, reads DVKVTQSSRYLVKRTGEKVFLECVQDMDHENMFWYRQDPGLGLRLIYFSYDVKMKEKGDIPEGYSVSREKKERFSLILESASTNQTSMYLCASSPPFRGRGNSPLHFGNGTRLTVT.

This clone appeared once. V usage is TRBV27 and J usage is TRBJ2-7; the match to TRBD1 covers 7 bases. After removal of 3 bases from V and 6 bases from J, the junction contained 2 bases not matched to a gene. Per germline, CDR1 MNHEY and CDR2 SMNVEV (reference sequence). The CDR3 is made up of 12 amino acids. In DNA, the CDR3 is TGTGCCAGCAGTTTCAGACAGGGCGAGCAGTACTTC. As protein: CASSFRQGEQYF.

J is TRBJ2-4 and V is TRBV18; a possible D gene is TRBD2 (7 bases). The V end was cut by 0 bases, the J end by 0 bases, with 15 bases between. Per the germline V gene, CDR1 is KGHSH and CDR2 is LQKENI. CDR3 size: 18 residues. As DNA, the CDR3 is TGTGCCAGCTCACCACCGAAAAGGGGGGGACTAGCCAAAAACATTCAGTACTTC. It yields the protein CASSPPKRGGLAKNIQYF.

This clone was seen more than once but under ten times. V and J are TRBV4-1 and TRBJ2-7; 8 bases are a match to TRBD1. In germline, CDR1 is MGHRA, CDR2 YSYEKL. The length of the CDR3 is 14 residues. The V gene end was trimmed by 1 base and the J gene end by 4 bases; junction bases not matched to a gene: 3. The CDR3 protein is CASSQGGQDYEQYF. The CDR3 DNA reads TGCGCCAGCAGCCAAGGGGGACAGGATTACGAGCAGTACTTC.

This sequence joins TRBV9 and TRBJ2-3, with 9 bases that match TRBD1. The CDR3 covers 17 residues. Germline V CDR1 and CDR2: SGDLS, YYNGEE. Losses at the gene ends were 4 bases for V and 1 base for J; bases not matched to a gene: 10. The CDR3 loop reads CASSSHIQGAGTDTQYF. The CDR3 region has the DNA TGTGCCAGCAGCTCACACATACAGGGGGCCGGCACAGATACGCAGTATTTT. The variable domain in full, completed from reference TRBV9 and TRBJ2-3, reads DSGVTQTPKHLITATGQRVTLRCSPRSGDLSVYWYQQSLDQGLQFLIQYYNGEERAKGNILERFSAQQFPDLHSELNLSSLELGDSALYFCASSSHIQGAGTDTQYFGPGTRLTVL.

This clone was observed a few times. The chain links TRBV30 to TRBJ1-5; D perhaps matches TRBD1 (6 bases). The CDR3 has 16 amino acids. Trimming took 1 base from V and 1 from J, leaving 14 bases between them. Germline V gene lookup returns CDR1 GTSNPN and CDR2 SVGIG (reference sequence). The CDR3 spells CAWSERTVRSNQPQHF. The CDR3 DNA reads TGTGCCTGGAGTGAAAGGACAGTCCGGAGCAATCAGCCCCAGCATTTT. The full variable domain, completed using reference TRBV30 and TRBJ1-5, is SQTIHQWPATLVQPVGSPLSLECTVEGTSNPNLYWYRQAAGRGLQLLFYSVGIGQISSEVPQNLSASRPQDRQFILSSKKLLLSDSGFYLCAWSERTVRSNQPQHFGDGTRLSIL.

The rearrangement links TRBV7-3 to TRBJ2-3, with TRBD2 identical over 13 bases. CDR3 length: 16 amino acids. The V gene's germline CDR1 is SGHTA and CDR2 FQGTGA. After removal of 5 bases from V and 3 bases from J, the junction contained 5 bases not matched to a gene. In DNA form, the CDR3 reads TGTGCCAGCAGCCGCGGGACTAGCGGGGTGACAGATACGCAGTATTTT. Its translation is CASSRGTSGVTDTQYF.

The chain recombines TRBV7-7 with TRBJ2-7; 9 positions match TRBD1. The germline V gene has CDR1 SSHAT and CDR2 FNYEAQ (reference sequence). Germline trimming cut 5 bases from V and 5 bases from J; bases unmatched to any gene: 7. CDR3 length equals 14 residues. The CDR3 protein is CASSQGQGSHEQYF. The CDR3 coding sequence is TGTGCCAGCAGCCAGGGACAGGGAAGCCACGAGCAGTACTTC.

The chain uses TRBV25-1 and TRBJ1-1; D unclear. V lost 7 bases to trimming and J lost 4 bases, with 22 bases between them. The CDR3 is made up of 16 amino acids. Germline V CDR1 and CDR2: MGHDK, SYGVNS. The CDR3 DNA reads TGTGCCAGCACCCGTGGAGGGAGCGCGCTAAGCACTGAAGCTTTCTTT. This encodes CASTRGGSALSTEAFF.

There are many counts of this clone. V gene TRBV2 combines with J gene TRBJ2-7, with D tentatively TRBD2 (7 bases). Germline-derived CDR1 and CDR2 are SNHLY and FYNNEI. V was pared by 6 bases and J by 5 bases, with 20 bases between. The CDR3 length is 15 residues. The CDR3 region is CASRKREGGFHEQYF. In DNA, the CDR3 is TGTGCCAGCAGAAAGAGGGAGGGGGGGTTCCACGAGCAGTACTTC.

The rearrangement links TRBV30 to TRBJ2-2; D possibly corresponds to TRBD2 (5 bases). CDR1 GTSNPN and CDR2 SVGIG come from the germline V gene (reference sequence). Trimming removed 0 bases at V and 0 bases at J, with 20 bases between. This CDR3 contains 19 residues. The chain's CDR3 is CAWSVPDRVRVSNTGELFF. The CDR3, as DNA: TGTGCCTGGAGTGTACCGGACCGAGTGAGGGTATCGAACACCGGGGAGCTGTTTTTT.

This clone showed up just a few times. The chain carries TRBV30 and TRBJ1-2; the D is unclear. CDR3 size: 13 residues. The V gene's germline CDR1 is GTSNPN and CDR2 SVGIG (reference sequence). The V end was cut by 1 base, the J end by 6 bases, with 12 bases between. The CDR3 DNA reads TGTGCCTGGAGTGCGGTCTCAGCGAATGGCTACACCTTC. Amino acid sequence: CAWSAVSANGYTF.

This rearrangement joins TRBV7-9 to TRBJ1-1; 7 bases are a match to TRBD1. The trim removed 4 bases at V and 3 bases at J, leaving 8 bases unmatched. The V gene's germline CDR1 is SEHNR and CDR2 FQNEAQ (reference sequence). The CDR3 is 15 amino acids. The CDR3, as DNA: TGTGCCAGCAGCTCCTGGACAGGAGGCCACACTGAAGCTTTCTTT. Amino acid sequence: CASSSWTGGHTEAFF.

CDR3 DNA sequence: TGCGCCAGCAGCAGGACAGGGGGAAACTCTGGAAACACCATATATTTT. Amino acid sequence: CASSRTGGNSGNTIYF. This chain uses TRBV5-1 with TRBJ1-3, with 10 nucleotides matching TRBD1. CDR1 is SGHRS, CDR2 YFSETQ, per germline. Germline trimming cut 4 bases from V and 0 bases from J; bases unmatched to any gene: 4. The CDR3 totals 16 residues.

V and J are TRBV27 and TRBJ2-1; D unclear. V was pared by 5 bases and J by 6 bases, with 17 bases between. The V gene's germline CDR1 is MNHEY and CDR2 SMNVEV (reference sequence). The CDR3 has 15 residues. This CDR3 is CASSPTQFRSNEQFF. The CDR3 DNA reads TGTGCCAGCAGTCCCACCCAGTTCCGATCCAATGAGCAGTTCTTC.

With respect to this clone: Being one base from a much bigger clone, this may be a read error. V usage is TRBV27 and J usage is TRBJ1-5; D is possibly TRBD1 (6 bases). The CDR3 is 14 amino acids. The germline V gene encodes CDR1 MNHEY and CDR2 SMNVEV (reference sequence). With 4 bases removed from V and 1 base from J, the gap between germline ends came to 8 bases. Here the CDR3 reads CASSYQGSNQPQHF. Written as DNA, the CDR3 is TGTGCCAGCAGTTACCAGGGGAGCAATCAGCCCCAGCATTTT.

The chain joins TRBV6-6 to TRBJ1-2; TRBD1 might be the D (6 bases). V was cut by 6 bases and J by 2 bases, with 7 bases left in between. CDR1 and CDR2 (germline): MNHNY, SVGAGI (reference sequence). This CDR3 spans 12 amino acids. CDR3 loop: CASSQGNYGYTF. CDR3 bases: TGTGCCAGCAGCCAGGGGAACTATGGCTACACCTTC.

The rearrangement uses TRBV9 and TRBJ2-3; 13 bases agree with TRBD2. Germline CDR1 SGDLS, CDR2 YYNGEE. The CDR3 has 23 residues. Trimming took 0 bases from V and 1 from J; bases not matched to a gene: 20. CDR3 nucleotide sequence: TGTGCCAGCAGCGTAGGGAGGGCCGGGGGTGGACTAGCGGGAGCCCGCCGCACAGATACGCAGTATTTT. Its protein product is CASSVGRAGGGLAGARRTDTQYF.

The DNA for the CDR3 is TGTGCCAGCAGCTTGGGCGGATTGAACACCGGGGAGCTGTTTTTT. It is translated as CASSLGGLNTGELFF. This chain joins TRBV5-6 and TRBJ2-2; D ambiguous. CDR1 and CDR2 (germline): SGHDT, YYEEEE. This CDR3 has 15 amino acids. Trimming removed 0 bases from V and 1 base from J, with 7 bases in between. The full variable domain, its missing parts supplied by reference TRBV5-6 and TRBJ2-2, is DAGVTQSPTHLIKTRGQQVTLRCSPKSGHDTVSWYQQALGQGPQFIFQYYEEEERQRGNFPDRFSGHQFPNYSSELNVNALLLGDSALYLCASSLGGLNTGELFFGEGSRLTVL.

This clone was recorded a few times. The gene calls are TRBV30 and TRBJ2-7, with a weak D call TRBD2 (5 bases). Trimming took 2 bases from V and 2 from J, leaving 10 bases between them. The CDR3 covers 13 residues. The germline gives CDR1 GTSNPN, CDR2 SVGIG (reference sequence). CDR3 coding DNA: TGTGCCTGGAGTCTACTCGGGGCCTACGAGCAGTACTTC. It is translated as CAWSLLGAYEQYF.